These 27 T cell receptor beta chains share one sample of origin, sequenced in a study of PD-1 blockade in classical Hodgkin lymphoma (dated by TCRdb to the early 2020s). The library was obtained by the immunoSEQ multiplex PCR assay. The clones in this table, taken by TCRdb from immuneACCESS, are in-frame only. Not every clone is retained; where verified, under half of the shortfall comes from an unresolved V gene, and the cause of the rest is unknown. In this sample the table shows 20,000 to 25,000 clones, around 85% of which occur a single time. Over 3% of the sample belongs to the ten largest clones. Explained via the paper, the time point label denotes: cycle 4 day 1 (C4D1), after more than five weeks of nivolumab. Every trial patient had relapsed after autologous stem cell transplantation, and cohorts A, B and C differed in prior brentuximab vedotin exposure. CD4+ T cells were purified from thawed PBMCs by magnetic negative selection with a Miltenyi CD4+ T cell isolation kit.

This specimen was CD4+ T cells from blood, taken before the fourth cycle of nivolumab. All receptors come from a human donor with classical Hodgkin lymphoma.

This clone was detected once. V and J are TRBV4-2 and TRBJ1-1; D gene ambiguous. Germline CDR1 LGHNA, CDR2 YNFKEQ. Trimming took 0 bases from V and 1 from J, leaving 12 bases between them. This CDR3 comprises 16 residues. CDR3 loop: CASSQDYQRKNTEAFF. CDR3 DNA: TGTGCCAGCAGCCAAGACTATCAGAGAAAGAACACTGAAGCTTTCTTT.

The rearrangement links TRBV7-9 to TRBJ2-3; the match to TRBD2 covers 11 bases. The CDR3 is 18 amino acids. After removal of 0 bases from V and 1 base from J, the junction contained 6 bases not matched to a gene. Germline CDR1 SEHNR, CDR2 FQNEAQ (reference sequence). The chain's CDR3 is CASSLARLAGGGTDTQYF. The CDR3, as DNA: TGTGCCAGCAGCTTAGCCCGGCTAGCGGGGGGAGGCACAGATACGCAGTATTTT.

Here the CDR3 DNA reads TGTGCCAGCATCACCTCCGGACTAGCGGGGGAGAAGGCGCAGTATTTT. This sequence encodes CASITSGLAGEKAQYF. This chain links TRBV18 with TRBJ2-3, with 13 bases fitting TRBD2. The CDR3 extends over 16 amino acids. J was trimmed by 10 bases and V by 8 bases; bases with no gene match: 15. Looked up from germline, CDR1 is KGHSH and CDR2 is LQKENI.

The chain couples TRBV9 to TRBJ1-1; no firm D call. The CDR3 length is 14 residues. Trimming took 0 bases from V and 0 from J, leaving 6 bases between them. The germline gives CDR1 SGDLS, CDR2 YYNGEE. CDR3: CASSVGGMNTEAFF. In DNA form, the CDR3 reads TGTGCCAGCAGCGTAGGGGGAATGAACACTGAAGCTTTCTTT.

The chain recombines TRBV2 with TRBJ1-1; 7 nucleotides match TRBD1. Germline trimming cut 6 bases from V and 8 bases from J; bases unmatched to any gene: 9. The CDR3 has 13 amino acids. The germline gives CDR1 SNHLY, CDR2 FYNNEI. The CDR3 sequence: CASSPDGQDEAFF. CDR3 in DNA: TGTGCCAGCAGCCCCGATGGACAGGACGAAGCTTTCTTT. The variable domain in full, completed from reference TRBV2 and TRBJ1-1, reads EPEVTQTPSHQVTQMGQEVILRCVPISNHLYFYWYRQILGQKVEFLVSFYNNEISEKSEIFDDQFSVERPDGSNFTLKIRSTKLEDSAMYFCASSPDGQDEAFFGQGTRLTVV.

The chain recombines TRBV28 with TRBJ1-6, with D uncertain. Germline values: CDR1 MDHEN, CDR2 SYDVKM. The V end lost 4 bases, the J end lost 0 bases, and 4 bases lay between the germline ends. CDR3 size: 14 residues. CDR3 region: CASSWGSYNSPLHF. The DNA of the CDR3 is TGTGCCAGCAGTTGGGGCTCCTATAATTCACCCCTCCACTTT.

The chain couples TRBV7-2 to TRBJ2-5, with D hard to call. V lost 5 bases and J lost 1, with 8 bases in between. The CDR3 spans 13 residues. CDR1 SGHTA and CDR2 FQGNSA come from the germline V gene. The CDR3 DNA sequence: TGTGCCAGCAGCCGGGTGCCCCAAGAGACCCAGTACTTC. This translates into CASSRVPQETQYF.

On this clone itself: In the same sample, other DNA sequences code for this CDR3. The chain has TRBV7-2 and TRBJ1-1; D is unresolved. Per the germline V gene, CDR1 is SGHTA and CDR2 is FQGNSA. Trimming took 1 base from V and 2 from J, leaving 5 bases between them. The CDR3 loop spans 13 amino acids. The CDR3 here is CASSLEGNTEAFF. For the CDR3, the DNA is TGTGCCAGCAGCTTAGAAGGTAACACTGAAGCTTTCTTT.

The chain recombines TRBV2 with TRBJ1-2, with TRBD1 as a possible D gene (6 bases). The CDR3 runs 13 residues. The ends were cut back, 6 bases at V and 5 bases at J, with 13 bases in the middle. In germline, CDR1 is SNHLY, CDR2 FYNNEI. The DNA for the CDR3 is TGTGCCAGCAGAAGACAGGCCATTTATGGCTACACCTTC. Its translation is CASRRQAIYGYTF.

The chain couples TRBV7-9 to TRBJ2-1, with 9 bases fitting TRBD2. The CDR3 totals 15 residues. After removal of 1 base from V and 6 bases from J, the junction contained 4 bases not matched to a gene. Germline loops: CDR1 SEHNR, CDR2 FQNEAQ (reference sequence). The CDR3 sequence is CASSLGGTSLNEQFF. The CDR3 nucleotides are TGTGCCAGCAGCTTAGGGGGGACTAGCCTCAATGAGCAGTTCTTC.

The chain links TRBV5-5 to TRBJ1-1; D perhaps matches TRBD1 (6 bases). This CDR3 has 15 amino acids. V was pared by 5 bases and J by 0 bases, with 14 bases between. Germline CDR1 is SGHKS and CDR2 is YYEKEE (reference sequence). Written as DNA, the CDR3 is TGTGCCAGCAGTTACGGACAGATCATGAACACTGAAGCTTTCTTT. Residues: CASSYGQIMNTEAFF.

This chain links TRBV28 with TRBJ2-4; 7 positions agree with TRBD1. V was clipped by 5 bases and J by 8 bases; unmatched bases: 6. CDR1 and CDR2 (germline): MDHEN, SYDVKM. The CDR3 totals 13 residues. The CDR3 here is CASSKTGSDIQYF. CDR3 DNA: TGTGCCAGCAGTAAGACAGGGTCTGACATTCAGTACTTC.

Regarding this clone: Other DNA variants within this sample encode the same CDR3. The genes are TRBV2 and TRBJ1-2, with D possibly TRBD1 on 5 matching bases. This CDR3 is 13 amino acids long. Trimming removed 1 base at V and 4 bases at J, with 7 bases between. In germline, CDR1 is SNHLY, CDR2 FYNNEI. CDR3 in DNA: TGTGCCAGCAGTGAAGACAGGTCCTATGGCTACACCTTC. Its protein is CASSEDRSYGYTF.

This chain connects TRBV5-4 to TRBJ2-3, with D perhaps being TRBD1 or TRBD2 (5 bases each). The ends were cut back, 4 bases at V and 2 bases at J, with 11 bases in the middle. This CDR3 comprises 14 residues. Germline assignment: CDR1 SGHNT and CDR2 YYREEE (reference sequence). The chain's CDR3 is CASSRGENTDTQYF. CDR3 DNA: TGTGCCAGCAGCCGAGGGGAGAACACAGATACGCAGTATTTT.

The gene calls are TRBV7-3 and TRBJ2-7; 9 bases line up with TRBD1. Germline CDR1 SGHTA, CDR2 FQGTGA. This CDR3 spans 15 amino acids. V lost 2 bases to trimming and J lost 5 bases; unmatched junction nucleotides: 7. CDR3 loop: CASSLGLQGADEQYF. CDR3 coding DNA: TGTGCCAGCAGCTTAGGGTTACAGGGGGCGGACGAGCAGTACTTC.

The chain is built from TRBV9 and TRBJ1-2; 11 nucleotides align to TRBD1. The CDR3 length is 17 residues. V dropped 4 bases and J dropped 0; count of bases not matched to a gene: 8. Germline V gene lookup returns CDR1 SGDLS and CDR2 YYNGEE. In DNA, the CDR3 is TGTGCCAGCAGCTTTCTAGGACAGGGGGCTGCTAACTATGGCTACACCTTC. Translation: CASSFLGQGAANYGYTF.

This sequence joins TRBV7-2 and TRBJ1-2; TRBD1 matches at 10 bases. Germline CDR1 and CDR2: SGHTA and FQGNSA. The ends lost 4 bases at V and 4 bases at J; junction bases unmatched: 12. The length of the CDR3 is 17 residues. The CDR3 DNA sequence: TGTGCCAGCAGCTCCTCGGGACAGGGGTGGTTCGGCTATGGCTACACCTTC. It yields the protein CASSSSGQGWFGYGYTF.

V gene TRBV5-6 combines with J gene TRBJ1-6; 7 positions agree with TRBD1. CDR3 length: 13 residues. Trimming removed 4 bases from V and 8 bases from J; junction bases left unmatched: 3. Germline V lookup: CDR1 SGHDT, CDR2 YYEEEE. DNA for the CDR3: TGTGCCAGCAGCCCCGACAGGGATTCACCCCTCCACTTT. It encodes CASSPDRDSPLHF.

CDR3 sequence reads: CASYSGGMNTEAFF. In DNA form, the CDR3 reads TGCGCCAGCTATTCCGGGGGGATGAACACTGAAGCTTTCTTT. The V call is TRBV5-1, the J call TRBJ1-1; D is possibly TRBD1 (5 bases). Germline-derived CDR1 and CDR2 are SGHRS and YFSETQ. V gave up 7 bases and J gave up 0 bases, with 13 bases separating them. The length of the CDR3 is 14 residues.

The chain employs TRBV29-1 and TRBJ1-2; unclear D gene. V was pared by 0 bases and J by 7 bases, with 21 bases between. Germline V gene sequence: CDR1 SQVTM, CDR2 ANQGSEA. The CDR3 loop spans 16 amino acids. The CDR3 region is CSVEETLGIRRGGYTF. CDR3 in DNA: TGCAGCGTTGAAGAAACGCTCGGGATCAGGCGGGGTGGCTACACCTTC.

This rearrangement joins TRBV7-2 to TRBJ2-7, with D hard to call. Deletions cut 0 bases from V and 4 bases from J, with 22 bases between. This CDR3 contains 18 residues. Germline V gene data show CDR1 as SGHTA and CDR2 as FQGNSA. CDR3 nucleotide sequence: TGTGCCAGCAGCTTAGCTTTTATAATGGGTACAGCTACTTACGAGCAGTACTTC. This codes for CASSLAFIMGTATYEQYF.

CDR3 coding DNA: TGTGCCAGCAGTTTAAATTCCCCAAGGGGGCCCCAGCATTTT. This gives the protein CASSLNSPRGPQHF. This rearrangement joins TRBV28 to TRBJ1-5; D is perhaps TRBD1 (5 bases). This CDR3 region has 14 residues. Germline lookup yields CDR1 MDHEN and CDR2 SYDVKM. Trimming took off 2 bases at V and 9 bases at J, with 14 bases between the two ends.

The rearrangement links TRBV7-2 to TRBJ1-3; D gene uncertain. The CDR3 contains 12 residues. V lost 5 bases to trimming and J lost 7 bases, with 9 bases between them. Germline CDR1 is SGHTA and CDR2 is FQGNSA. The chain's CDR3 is CASSPRQNTIYF. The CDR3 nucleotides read TGTGCCAGCAGCCCCCGCCAGAACACCATATATTTT.

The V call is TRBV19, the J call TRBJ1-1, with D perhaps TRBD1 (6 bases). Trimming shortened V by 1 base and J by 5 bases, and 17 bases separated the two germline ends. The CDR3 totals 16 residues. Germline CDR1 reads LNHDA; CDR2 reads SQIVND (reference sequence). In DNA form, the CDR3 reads TGTGCCAGTAGTATAGGGGCGCGGCAGGGGATTACTGAAGCTTTCTTT. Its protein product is CASSIGARQGITEAFF. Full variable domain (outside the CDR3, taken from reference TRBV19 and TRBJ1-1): DGGITQSPKYLFRKEGQNVTLSCEQNLNHDAMYWYRQDPGQGLRLIYYSQIVNDFQKGDIAEGYSVSREKKESFPLTVTSAQKNPTAFYLCASSIGARQGITEAFFGQGTRLTVV.

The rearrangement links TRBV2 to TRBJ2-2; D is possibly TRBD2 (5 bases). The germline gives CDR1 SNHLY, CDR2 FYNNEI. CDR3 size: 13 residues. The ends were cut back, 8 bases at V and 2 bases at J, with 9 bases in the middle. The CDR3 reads CASRGVNTGELFF. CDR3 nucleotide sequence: TGTGCCAGCCGGGGAGTTAACACCGGGGAGCTGTTTTTT.

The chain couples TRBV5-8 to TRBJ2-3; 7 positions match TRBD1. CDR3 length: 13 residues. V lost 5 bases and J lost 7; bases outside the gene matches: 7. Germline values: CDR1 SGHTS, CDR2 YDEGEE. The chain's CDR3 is CASRTTGVNTQYF. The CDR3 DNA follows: TGTGCCAGCAGGACTACAGGGGTTAATACGCAGTATTTT.

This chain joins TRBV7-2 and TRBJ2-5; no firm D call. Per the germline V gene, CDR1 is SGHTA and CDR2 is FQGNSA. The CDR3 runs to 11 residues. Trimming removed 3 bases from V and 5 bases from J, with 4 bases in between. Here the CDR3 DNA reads TGTGCCAGCAGCTTTTTCGAGACCCAGTACTTC. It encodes CASSFFETQYF.